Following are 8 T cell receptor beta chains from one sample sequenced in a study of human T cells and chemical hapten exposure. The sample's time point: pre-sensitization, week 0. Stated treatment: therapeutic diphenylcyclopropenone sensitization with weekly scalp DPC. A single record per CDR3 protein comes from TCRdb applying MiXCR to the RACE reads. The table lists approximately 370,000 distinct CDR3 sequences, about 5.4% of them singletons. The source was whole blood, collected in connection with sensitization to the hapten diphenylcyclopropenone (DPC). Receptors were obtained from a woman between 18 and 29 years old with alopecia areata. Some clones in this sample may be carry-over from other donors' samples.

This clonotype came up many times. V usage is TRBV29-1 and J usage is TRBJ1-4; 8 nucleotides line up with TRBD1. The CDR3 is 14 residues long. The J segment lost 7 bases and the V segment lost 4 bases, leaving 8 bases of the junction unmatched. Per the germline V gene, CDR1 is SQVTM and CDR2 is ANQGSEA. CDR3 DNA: TGCAGCGTTGTGTCGGACAGGGACCGTGAAAAACTGTTTTTT. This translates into CSVVSDRDREKLFF.

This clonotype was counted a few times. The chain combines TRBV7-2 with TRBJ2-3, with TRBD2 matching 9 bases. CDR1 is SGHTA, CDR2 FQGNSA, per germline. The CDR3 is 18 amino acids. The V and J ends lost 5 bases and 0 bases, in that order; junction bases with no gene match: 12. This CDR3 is CASSAQSGGTPSTDTQYF. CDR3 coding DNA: TGTGCCAGCAGCGCCCAAAGCGGGGGGACCCCTAGCACAGATACGCAGTATTTT.

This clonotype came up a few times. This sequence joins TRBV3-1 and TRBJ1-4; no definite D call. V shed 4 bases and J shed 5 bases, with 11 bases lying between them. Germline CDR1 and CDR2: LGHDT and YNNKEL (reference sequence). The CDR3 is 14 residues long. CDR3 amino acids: CASSLLDGNEKLFF. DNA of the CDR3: TGTGCCAGCAGCCTTTTGGACGGGAATGAAAAACTGTTTTTT.

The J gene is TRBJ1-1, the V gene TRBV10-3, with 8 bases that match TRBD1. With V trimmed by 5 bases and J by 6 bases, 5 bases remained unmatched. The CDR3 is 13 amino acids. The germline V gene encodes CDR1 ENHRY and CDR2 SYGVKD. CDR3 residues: CAISPTGGAEAFF. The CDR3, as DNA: TGTGCCATCAGTCCCACAGGGGGAGCTGAAGCTTTCTTT.

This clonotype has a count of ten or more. The CDR3 bases are TGTGCCAGCAGCTTATCAAACACGGGGGAAGATACGCAGTATTTT. Residues: CASSLSNTGEDTQYF. J is TRBJ2-3 and V is TRBV7-9, with D possibly being TRBD2 (6 bases). Germline V gives CDR1 SEHNR, CDR2 FQNEAQ (reference sequence). With 2 bases removed from V and 5 bases from J, the gap between germline ends came to 14 bases. The CDR3 has 15 residues. Full variable domain (remainder filled in from reference TRBV7-9 and TRBJ2-3): DTGVSQNPRHKITKRGQNVTFRCDPISEHNRLYWYRQTLGQGPEFLTYFQNEAQLEKSRLLSDRFSAERPKGSFSTLEIQRTEQGDSAMYLCASSLSNTGEDTQYFGPGTRLTVL.

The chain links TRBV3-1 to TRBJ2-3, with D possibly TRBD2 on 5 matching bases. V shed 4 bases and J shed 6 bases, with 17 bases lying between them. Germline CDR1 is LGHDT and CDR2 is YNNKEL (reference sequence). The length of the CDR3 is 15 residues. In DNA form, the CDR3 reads TGTGCCAGCAGCCCCGAAATCACCCGGGGTGATACGCAGTATTTT. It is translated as CASSPEITRGDTQYF.

The CDR3 sequence is CATSDPGQSPQETQYF. CDR3 DNA: TGTGCCACCAGTGATCCTGGACAGAGCCCCCAAGAGACCCAGTACTTC. The V gene is TRBV24-1, the J gene TRBJ2-5, with D possibly matching TRBD1 (6 bases). CDR3 length: 16 residues. Germline V lookup: CDR1 KGHDR, CDR2 SFDVKD. Trimming removed 3 bases from V and 1 base from J, with 14 bases in between.

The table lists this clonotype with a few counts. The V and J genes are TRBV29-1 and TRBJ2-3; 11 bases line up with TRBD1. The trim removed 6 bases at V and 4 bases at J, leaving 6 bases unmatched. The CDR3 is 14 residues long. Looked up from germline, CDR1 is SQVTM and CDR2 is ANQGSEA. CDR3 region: CSVRGTGGPDTQYF. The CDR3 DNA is TGCAGCGTGAGGGGGACAGGGGGTCCAGATACGCAGTATTTT.